This T cell receptor (beta chain) was captured by sequencing in a study of vaccination effects on CD4 cells after COVID-19 (dated by TCRdb to between 2021 and 2024). Study-wide context: Participants received two doses of either the BNT162b2 or the mRNA-1273 mRNA SARS-CoV-2 vaccine. In the study, cultures from other donors were sequenced using the Oncomine TCR Beta short-read assay on an Illumina iSeq 100. In both COVID-19 convalescent patients and infection-naive vaccine recipients, the study compared SARS-CoV-2 spike-specific CD4+ TCR repertoires from before mRNA vaccination with those from after it. The full study included around ten COVID-19 convalescent patients and a handful of SARS-CoV-2-naive healthy vaccine recipients. Summary of the overall study and its limitations: Only a small number of convalescent patients were included, and no early post-infection timepoints were available, which limited the study. Among healthy vaccine recipients, nearly all vaccine-induced clones were SARS-CoV-2 mono-reactive, and only 1 of 255 was cross-reactive with common cold coronaviruses. Both infection-induced and vaccine-induced clones contracted markedly at late post-vaccination timepoints, which is consistent with waning T cell responses.

The ViraFEST assay stimulated PBMC with viral peptide pools and then used TCR sequencing to identify antigen-specific CD4+ T cell clonotypes by expansion. After more than 9 days of culture, CD4+ T cells were isolated with the EasySep CD4+ T cell isolation kit. The absence of prior SARS-CoV-2 infection in healthy vaccine recipients was confirmed by negative nucleocapsid antibodies before and after vaccination. Two million PBMC per well were cultured in IMDM with 5% human AB serum, around 10 IU/ml IL-2 and gentamicin, plus 10 ug/ml peptides. On days 3 and 7, half of the culture medium was replaced with fresh IL-2-containing medium. Each peptide stimulation condition was cultured in triplicate wells unless otherwise noted. PBMC were separated from whole blood using Ficoll-Paque Plus gradient centrifugation and were then either cryopreserved at -140C or used fresh. The overlapping peptide pools covered the spike proteins of SARS-CoV-2 and of the common cold coronaviruses HCoV-NL63, HCoV-OC43 and HCoV-229E. The QIAamp micro DNA kit was used to extract genomic DNA from the cultured CD4+ T cells.

Receptors were amplified or captured by the immunoSEQ multiplex PCR assay. DNA from the CD4+ T cells that had been cultured and isolated underwent TCR beta CDR3 sequencing. In the original analysis: The analysis removed non-productive TCR sequences, trimmed reads to the CDR3 region, and retained only CDR3s that were 7 or more amino acids long. Antigen-specific clonotypes were identified using the MANAFEST web app by comparison of expansion in peptide wells against reference cultures. To be called positive, a clone needed expansion at FDR<0.05 compared with the reference and with all other wells, an odds ratio greater than 5, and a frequency greater than 0.1% in two replicate wells. Clonotypes significantly expanded in SARS-CoV-2 spike wells and in at least one common cold coronavirus spike condition were defined as cross-reactive. Levenshtein distance calculated with the stringdist R package was used to assess CDR3 similarity, and unrooted trees were constructed with ape in R 3.6.1. TCRdb's version of the immuneACCESS table is confined to in-frame rearrangements and falls short of the full clone set. An unresolved V gene accounts for under half of the shortfall where checked; the remainder is of unknown origin. The V and J calls and clone size come from that table; D and trimming were worked out from the DNA. Present in this sample are 25,000 to 30,000 clones, around 75% of which were seen just once. The ten top clones hold about 20% of the sample.

On this clone: Its specific antigen is unknown. The input lacks base qualities; no much larger clone sits a single base away.

The CDR3, from cysteine to phenylalanine, totals 15 residues. Only CDR3 DNA remains: 45 bases, in frame from the first base. For CDR1 and CDR2, the germline V gene lists MDHEN and SYDVKM. Cut back by 1 base and 0 bases, the V and J ends lie 9 bases apart. The sample in question was CD4+ T cells from PBMCs cultured with HCoV-NL63 spike peptides, obtained before COVID-19 vaccination. This specimen's cell subset or site label, per the study, means: HCoV-NL63 spike overlapping peptide pool stimulation. The clonotype comes from a human donor who received a COVID-19 vaccine. Here the chain combines TRBV28 and TRBJ1-1; no D segment can be confidently identified. The CDR3 loop reads CASSLSPRMNTEAFF. The DNA sequence is TGTGCCAGCAGTTTATCCCCAAGGATGAACACTGAAGCTTTCTTT.